Following are 22 T cell receptor beta chains from one sample sequenced in a study of low-dose radiotherapy and immunotherapy resistance in tumors. Time point defined: after trial treatment. Treatment denoted: LDRT plus nivolumab, ipilimumab, low-dose cyclophosphamide and aspirin (RACIN trial). Priming of first-strand cDNA relied on TRAV- and TRBV-specific primers (covering alpha and beta chains). The authors ran about 21 PCR cycles to amplify TCRs with a constant-region primer and V-primer adapter. TCRdb independently ran MiXCR on the reads; one entry per CDR3 protein. This sample yields roughly 30,000 distinct CDR3 sequences, of which 45% to 50% are seen a single time; 5% to 6% belongs to the top ten. The sample consisted of PBMCs, taken after low-dose radiotherapy plus immunotherapy. The origin of the receptors is a male donor with gallbladder cancer.

DNA for the CDR3: TGTGCCAGCTCACCATCTGGGATGAACACTGAAGCTTTCTTT. This sequence encodes CASSPSGMNTEAFF. This chain connects TRBV18 to TRBJ1-1; D not certain. The V gene's germline CDR1 is KGHSH and CDR2 LQKENI. V dropped 2 bases and J dropped 0 bases, with 7 bases sitting between them. The CDR3 is made up of 14 amino acids.

The rearrangement links TRBV2 to TRBJ1-4; D ambiguous. The V end lost 4 bases, the J end lost 7 bases, and 4 bases lay between the germline ends. Germline CDR1 SNHLY, CDR2 FYNNEI. The CDR3 is made up of 11 amino acids. In nucleotides, the CDR3 is TGTGCCAGCAGTGCGACTGAAAAACTGTTTTTT. Translation: CASSATEKLFF.

The chain couples TRBV3-1 to TRBJ2-7; TRBD2 matches at 8 bases. The trim removed 3 bases at V and 4 bases at J, leaving 2 bases unmatched. In germline, CDR1 is LGHDT, CDR2 YNNKEL (reference sequence). The CDR3 runs 13 residues. This CDR3 reads CASSHRGGYEQYF. CDR3 DNA: TGTGCCAGCAGCCACCGGGGGGGTTACGAGCAGTACTTC.

J is TRBJ2-7 and V is TRBV6-2 or TRBV6-3; 8 bases are shared with TRBD1. Germline lookup yields CDR1 MNHEY and CDR2 SVGEGT. This CDR3 comprises 13 residues. V was pared by 6 bases and J by 7 bases, with 8 bases of the junction left unmatched. The CDR3 region has the DNA TGTGCCAGCAGCGAGGACAGGGCGGGTGAGCAGTACTTC. It translates to CASSEDRAGEQYF.

This clonotype was counted a single time. J is TRBJ1-3 and V is TRBV9, with no clear D. CDR1 SGDLS and CDR2 YYNGEE come from the germline V gene. This CDR3 is built from 12 residues. With 2 bases removed from V and 2 bases from J, the gap between germline ends came to 2 bases. CDR3 sequence (DNA): TGTGCCAGCAGCGTGCCTGGAAACACCATATATTTT. It is translated as CASSVPGNTIYF.

This clonotype is classed as medium-sized (0.01 to 0.1%). This chain uses TRBV24-1 with TRBJ2-3, with TRBD2 matching over 8 bases. V was pared by 1 base and J by 4 bases, with 0 bases of the junction left unmatched. The germline V gene has CDR1 KGHDR and CDR2 SFDVKD. This CDR3 contains 14 residues. The CDR3 DNA reads TGTGCCACCAGTGATTTACTAGCGGCAGATACGCAGTATTTT. Residues: CATSDLLAADTQYF.

This rearrangement joins TRBV11-2 to TRBJ2-7; TRBD1 matches at 7 bases. The CDR3 is 14 residues long. Per germline, CDR1 SGHAT and CDR2 FQNNGV. Trimming at V came to 1 base and at J to 7 bases, leaving 7 bases not matched to a gene. This chain's CDR3 is CASSLGDSIFEQYF. The CDR3 nucleotides are TGTGCCAGCAGCTTAGGGGACAGCATCTTTGAGCAGTACTTC. Based on the CDR3 plus reference TRBV11-2 and TRBJ2-7, the full variable domain is EAGVAQSPRYKIIEKRQSVAFWCNPISGHATLYWYQQILGQGPKLLIQFQNNGVVDDSQLPKDRFSAERLKGVDSTLKIQPAKLEDSAVYLCASSLGDSIFEQYFGPGTRLTVT.

The chain recombines TRBV6-2 or TRBV6-3 with TRBJ2-5; tentatively, D is TRBD1 or TRBD2 (6 bases each). V was clipped by 6 bases and J by 4 bases, with 18 bases between them. Per germline, CDR1 MNHEY and CDR2 SVGEGT. The CDR3 consists of 15 residues. Here the CDR3 DNA reads TGTGCCAGCAGGAAACAGGGACTTGGAGGAGAGACCCAGTACTTC. As protein: CASRKQGLGGETQYF.

The chain uses TRBV6-1 and TRBJ1-5, with 8 bases lining up with TRBD1. V trimming: 5 bases; J trimming: 6 bases; junction bases outside the gene matches: 6. CDR3 length equals 14 residues. The germline V gene encodes CDR1 MNHNS and CDR2 SASEGT. The CDR3 region has the DNA TGTGCCAGCAGTACAGGGGGAGGGCTTCAGCCCCAGCATTTT. Translating gives CASSTGGGLQPQHF.

This clonotype was picked up a small number of times. The V gene is TRBV2, the J gene TRBJ2-7, with D uncertain. The CDR3 contains 14 residues. Germline V lookup: CDR1 SNHLY, CDR2 FYNNEI. The V and J ends lost 5 bases and 0 bases respectively, with 11 bases between them. CDR3 residues: CASSLLKSSYEQYF. The DNA of the CDR3 is TGTGCCAGCAGTCTGCTCAAGAGCTCCTACGAGCAGTACTTC.

This clonotype was recorded many times. The J gene is TRBJ2-5, the V gene TRBV14; TRBD2 might be the D (5 bases). The CDR3 sequence is 11 residues long. Germline V gene lookup returns CDR1 SGHDN and CDR2 FVKESK. V gave up 1 base and J gave up 8 bases, with 5 bases separating them. The CDR3 region is CASSQGLTQYF. CDR3 sequence (DNA): TGTGCCAGCAGCCAAGGACTAACCCAGTACTTC. The entire variable domain, with the rest obtained from reference TRBV14 and TRBJ2-5, is as follows: EAGVTQFPSHSVIEKGQTVTLRCDPISGHDNLYWYRRVMGKEIKFLLHFVKESKQDESGMPNNRFLAERTGGTYSTLKVQPAELEDSGVYFCASSQGLTQYFGPGTRLLVL.

As concerns this clonotype: A far larger clone is one nucleotide away, so this likely arose from a read error. The V and J genes are TRBV5-1 and TRBJ2-7; D may be TRBD2 (7 bases). Trimming stripped 4 bases from V and 7 bases from J, with 24 bases between. The germline V gene encodes CDR1 SGHRS and CDR2 YFSETQ. This CDR3 comprises 16 residues. Here the CDR3 reads CASSPATTGGRNEQYF. DNA for the CDR3: TGCGCCAGCAGCCCCGCGACCACGGGGGGCAGGAATGAGCAGTACTTC.

By frequency in the sample, this clonotype is medium-sized. The genes are TRBV24-1 and TRBJ2-1, with 9 nucleotides matching TRBD2. CDR1 is KGHDR, CDR2 SFDVKD, per germline. This CDR3 contains 14 residues. The V gene end was trimmed by 6 bases and the J gene end by 4 bases; junction bases not matched to a gene: 3. The CDR3 sequence: CATSPAGGYNEQFF. CDR3 nucleotide sequence: TGTGCCACCAGTCCGGCGGGAGGGTACAATGAGCAGTTCTTC.

J is TRBJ1-5 and V is TRBV6-1, with 8 bases fitting TRBD1. The CDR3 covers 14 residues. V trimming: 6 bases; J trimming: 5 bases; junction bases outside the gene matches: 6. CDR1 is MNHNS and CDR2 is SASEGT in the germline V gene. The CDR3 loop reads CASSQGARYQPQHF. The CDR3 DNA follows: TGTGCCAGCAGCCAGGGGGCACGGTATCAGCCCCAGCATTTT.

The chain employs TRBV6-5 and TRBJ2-7, with D tentatively TRBD1 or TRBD2 (5 bases each). The CDR3 sequence is 14 residues long. Trimming stripped 5 bases from V and 0 bases from J, with 11 bases between. Looked up from germline, CDR1 is MNHEY and CDR2 is SVGAGI. The CDR3 is CASSRDRSSYEQYF. The CDR3 region has the DNA TGTGCCAGCAGTAGGGACCGAAGCTCCTACGAGCAGTACTTC.

The CDR3 nucleotides are TGCGCCAGCCTCATCAGGGGGCGGGCCTACAATGAGCAGTTCTTC. Translated: CASLIRGRAYNEQFF. The rearrangement joins TRBV23-1 to TRBJ2-1, with 8 bases identical to TRBD1. TRBV23-1 is identified as an open reading frame with a role that is uncertain. The junction had 8 bases not matched to a gene; V was cut back by 8 bases and J by 2 bases. This CDR3 contains 15 residues.

Judged by abundance, this clonotype is medium-sized. This chain joins TRBV2 and TRBJ2-7, with no clear D. V was clipped by 4 bases and J by 2 bases, with 12 bases between them. CDR3 length: 14 amino acids. The germline gives CDR1 SNHLY, CDR2 FYNNEI. CDR3 loop: CASSAAGSAYEQYF. The CDR3 nucleotides read TGTGCCAGCAGTGCTGCAGGCAGCGCCTACGAGCAGTACTTC.

This chain links TRBV25-1 with TRBJ1-2, with TRBD1 matching 9 bases. The CDR3 sequence is 14 residues long. V was clipped by 6 bases and J by 7 bases; unmatched bases: 9. From germline, CDR1 is MGHDK and CDR2 SYGVNS. The CDR3 is CASRTTGGDLGYTF. CDR3 bases: TGTGCCAGCAGGACTACAGGGGGCGATCTTGGCTACACCTTC.

The chain employs TRBV7-9 and TRBJ1-2; D gene unclear. V was cut by 7 bases and J by 6 bases, with 18 bases left in between. CDR1 is SEHNR and CDR2 is FQNEAQ in the germline V gene (reference sequence). The CDR3 runs to 14 residues. CDR3 sequence: CASTNLEEADGYTF. Here the CDR3 DNA reads TGTGCCAGCACAAATTTAGAAGAGGCAGATGGCTACACCTTC.

This chain uses TRBV28 with TRBJ1-1; D gene unclear. Germline-derived CDR1 and CDR2 are MDHEN and SYDVKM. V dropped 5 bases and J dropped 10 bases, with 14 bases sitting between them. The CDR3 has 12 residues. CDR3 sequence (DNA): TGTGCCAGCAGTGCGGCACAGCTAAGAGCTTTCTTT. The encoded protein is CASSAAQLRAFF.

The chain couples TRBV20-1 to TRBJ2-2; D may be TRBD1 (6 bases). V was trimmed by 5 bases and J by 6 bases, leaving 19 bases between them. Germline CDR1 reads DFQATT; CDR2 reads SNEGSKA (reference sequence). The CDR3 runs to 15 residues. The CDR3 region is CSAASGQVRSGELFF. The CDR3 nucleotides are TGCAGTGCTGCGTCGGGACAAGTGCGTTCCGGGGAGCTGTTTTTT.

The chain carries TRBV20-1 and TRBJ1-3; D not resolved. Trimming stripped 1 base from V and 0 bases from J, with 13 bases between. Germline V gene sequence: CDR1 DFQATT, CDR2 SNEGSKA (reference sequence). The CDR3 is made up of 16 amino acids. The CDR3 DNA sequence: TGCAGTGCTAGAGTTGCAGAAACGGGCTCTGGAAACACCATATATTTT. Protein product: CSARVAETGSGNTIYF.